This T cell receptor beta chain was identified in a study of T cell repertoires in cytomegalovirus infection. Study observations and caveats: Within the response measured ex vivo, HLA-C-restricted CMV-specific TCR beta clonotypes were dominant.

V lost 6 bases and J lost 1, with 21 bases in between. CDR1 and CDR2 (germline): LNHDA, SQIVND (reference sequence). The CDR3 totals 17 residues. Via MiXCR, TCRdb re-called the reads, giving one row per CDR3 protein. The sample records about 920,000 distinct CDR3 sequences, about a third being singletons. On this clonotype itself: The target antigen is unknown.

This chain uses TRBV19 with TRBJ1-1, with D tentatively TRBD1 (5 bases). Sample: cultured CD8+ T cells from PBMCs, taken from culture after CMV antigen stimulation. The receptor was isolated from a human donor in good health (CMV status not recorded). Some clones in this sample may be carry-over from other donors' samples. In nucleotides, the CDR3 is TGTGCCAGTAGATTTGGGGGGTCGACGGTGGCGAACACTGAAGCTTTCTTT. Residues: CASRFGGSTVANTEAFF.